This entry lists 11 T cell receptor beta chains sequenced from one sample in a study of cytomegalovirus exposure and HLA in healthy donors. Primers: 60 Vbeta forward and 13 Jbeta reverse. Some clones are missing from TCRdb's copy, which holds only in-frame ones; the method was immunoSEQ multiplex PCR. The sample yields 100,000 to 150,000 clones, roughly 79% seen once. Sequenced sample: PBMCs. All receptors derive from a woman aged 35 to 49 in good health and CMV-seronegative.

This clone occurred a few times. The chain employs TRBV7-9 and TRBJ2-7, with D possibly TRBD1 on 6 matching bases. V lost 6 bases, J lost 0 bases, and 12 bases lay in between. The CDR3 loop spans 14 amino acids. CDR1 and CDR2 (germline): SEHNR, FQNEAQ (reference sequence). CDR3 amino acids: CASSDRSSSYEQYF. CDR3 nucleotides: TGTGCCAGCAGTGACAGGTCAAGCTCCTACGAGCAGTACTTC.

The CDR3 bases are TGTGCCAGCTCACCAACCCGGGGCACCGGGGAGCTGTTTTTT. Its protein is CASSPTRGTGELFF. This chain links TRBV18 with TRBJ2-2, with D perhaps TRBD2 (5 bases). The CDR3 runs 14 residues. Germline lookup yields CDR1 KGHSH and CDR2 LQKENI. Trimming left V 2 bases short and J 4 bases short, with 8 bases between.

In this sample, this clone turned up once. In nucleotides, the CDR3 is TGCACCAGCAGCCAAGCAACAGGGGACTCTGGGGCCAACGTCCTGACTTTC. Amino acid sequence: CTSSQATGDSGANVLTF. V gene TRBV1 combines with J gene TRBJ2-6; TRBD1 is the table's D call, not checked against the DNA. TRBV1 is deemed a pseudogene. The CDR3 is made up of 17 amino acids.

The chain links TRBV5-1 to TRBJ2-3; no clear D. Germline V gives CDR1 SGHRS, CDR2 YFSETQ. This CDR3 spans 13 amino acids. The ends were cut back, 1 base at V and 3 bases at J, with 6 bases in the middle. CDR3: CASSLHRTDTQYF. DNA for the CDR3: TGCGCCAGCAGCTTGCACCGGACAGATACGCAGTATTTT.

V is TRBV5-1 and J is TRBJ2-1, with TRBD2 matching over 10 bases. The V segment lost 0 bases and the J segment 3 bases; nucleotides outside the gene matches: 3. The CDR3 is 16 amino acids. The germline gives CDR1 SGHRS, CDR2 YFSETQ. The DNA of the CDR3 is TGCGCCAGCAGCTTGGACTCTAGCGGGGGCTACAATGAGCAGTTCTTC. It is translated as CASSLDSSGGYNEQFF.

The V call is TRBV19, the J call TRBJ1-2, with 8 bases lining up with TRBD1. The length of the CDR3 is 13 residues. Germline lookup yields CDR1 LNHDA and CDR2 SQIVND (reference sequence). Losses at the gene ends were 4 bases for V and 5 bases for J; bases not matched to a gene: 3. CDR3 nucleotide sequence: TGTGCCAGTAGTAGGACAGGGACGTATGGCTACACCTTC. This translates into CASSRTGTYGYTF.

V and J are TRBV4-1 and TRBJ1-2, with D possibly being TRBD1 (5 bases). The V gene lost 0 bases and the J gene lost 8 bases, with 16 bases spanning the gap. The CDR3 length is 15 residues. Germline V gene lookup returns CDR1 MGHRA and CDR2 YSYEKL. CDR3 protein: CASSQDSARARGYTF. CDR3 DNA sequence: TGCGCCAGCAGCCAAGATTCTGCCAGGGCTCGCGGCTACACCTTC.

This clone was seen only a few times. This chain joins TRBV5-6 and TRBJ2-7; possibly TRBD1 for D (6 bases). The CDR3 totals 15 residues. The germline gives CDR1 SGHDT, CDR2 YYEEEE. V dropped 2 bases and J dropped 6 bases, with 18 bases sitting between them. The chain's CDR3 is CASSFFDRIIGEQYF. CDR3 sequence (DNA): TGTGCCAGCAGCTTCTTTGACAGGATAATCGGCGAGCAGTACTTC.

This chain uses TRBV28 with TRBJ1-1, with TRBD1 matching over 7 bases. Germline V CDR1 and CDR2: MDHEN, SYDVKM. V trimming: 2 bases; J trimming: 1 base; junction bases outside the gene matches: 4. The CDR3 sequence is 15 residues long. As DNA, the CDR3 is TGTGCCAGCAGTTTACTGCGACAGGGGAACACTGAAGCTTTCTTT. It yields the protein CASSLLRQGNTEAFF.

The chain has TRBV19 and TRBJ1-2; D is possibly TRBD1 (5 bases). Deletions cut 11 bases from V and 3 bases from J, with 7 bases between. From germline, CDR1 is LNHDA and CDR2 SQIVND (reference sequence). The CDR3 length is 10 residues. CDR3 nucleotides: TGTGCCGGGGCTTACTATGGCTACACCTTC. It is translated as CAGAYYGYTF. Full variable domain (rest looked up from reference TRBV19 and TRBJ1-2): DGGITQSPKYLFRKEGQNVTLSCEQNLNHDAMYWYRQDPGQGLRLIYYSQIVNDFQKGDIAEGYSVSREKKESFPLTVTSAQKNPTAFYLCAGAYYGYTFGSGTRLTVV.

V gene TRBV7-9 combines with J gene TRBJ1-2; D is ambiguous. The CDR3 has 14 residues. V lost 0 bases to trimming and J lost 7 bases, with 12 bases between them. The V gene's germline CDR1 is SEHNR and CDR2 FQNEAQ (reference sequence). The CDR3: CASSLAYFLSGYTF. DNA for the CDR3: TGTGCCAGCAGCTTAGCCTACTTCCTAAGTGGCTACACCTTC.